This T cell receptor beta chain was recorded in a study of neoadjuvant anti-PD-1 for oral cavity cancer. Study summary: Around day 43, patients without progression received a fourth nivolumab dose before surgery.

Germline CDR1 MNHEY, CDR2 SMNVEV (reference sequence). This CDR3 has 17 residues. Losses at the gene ends were 0 bases for V and 10 bases for J; bases not matched to a gene: 8. The time point is: after neoadjuvant nivolumab, at surgical resection. The data were produced by immunoSEQ multiplex PCR, yet TCRdb's version contains in-frame clones alone and is incomplete. The sample carries approximately 10,000 clones, approximately 59% recorded once. The sequence was obtained from a person aged 35 to 85 with oral cavity squamous cell carcinoma. This rearrangement joins TRBV27 to TRBJ2-1, with 14 positions matching TRBD2. This material consisted of PBMCs, taken after nivolumab (anti-PD-1) treatment. The CDR3 coding sequence is TGTGCCAGCAGTTTATCTCGCAGGGGACTAGCGGGAGTGGAGCAGTTCTTC. Translated: CASSLSRRGLAGVEQFF.